This TCR beta chain was captured by sequencing in a study of T cell responses to AZD1222 COVID-19 vaccine. Study-wide results and limits: Among the donors, most were white British and more were female, and clonal diversity was possibly underestimated. Repertoires were obtained solely post-peak T cell response.

On this clone itself: Its antigen remains unknown.

Clones were read by immunoSEQ multiplex PCR, and TCRdb kept only the in-frame ones, dropping some. This sample has some 95,000 clones, with 86% found just once. Germline values: CDR1 SGHTA, CDR2 FQGNSA. This CDR3 has 17 amino acids. V lost 5 bases, J lost 3 bases, and 9 bases stayed unmatched. This clonotype was sampled from an adult in good health. Sequences were derived from peripheral blood, sampled on day 0 of AZD1222 vaccination. The chain recombines TRBV7-2 with TRBJ2-3; 12 nucleotides line up with TRBD2. The DNA for the CDR3 is TGTGCCAGCAGCCCCTCTAGCGGGAGGGCCTTGACAGATACGCAGTATTTT. The encoded protein is CASSPSSGRALTDTQYF.